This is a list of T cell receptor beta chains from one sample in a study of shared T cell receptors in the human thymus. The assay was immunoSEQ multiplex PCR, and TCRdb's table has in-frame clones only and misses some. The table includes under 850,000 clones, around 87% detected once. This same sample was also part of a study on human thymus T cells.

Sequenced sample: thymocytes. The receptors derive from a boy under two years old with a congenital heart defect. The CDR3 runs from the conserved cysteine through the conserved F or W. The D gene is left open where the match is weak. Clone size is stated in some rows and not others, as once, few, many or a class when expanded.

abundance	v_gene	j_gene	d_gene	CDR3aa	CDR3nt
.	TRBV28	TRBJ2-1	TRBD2	CASSSTSGRYNEQFF	TGTGCCAGCAGTTCTACTAGCGGGAGATACAATGAGCAGTTCTTC
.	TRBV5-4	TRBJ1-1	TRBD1	CASSPDRFETEAFF	TGTGCCAGCAGCCCGGACAGGTTTGAAACTGAAGCTTTCTTT
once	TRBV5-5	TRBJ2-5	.	CASSTHRQDCQETQYF	TGTGCCAGCAGCACCCACCGACAGGACTGCCAAGAGACCCAGTACTTC
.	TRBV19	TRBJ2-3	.	CASSGPAGTDTQYF	TGTGCCAGTAGCGGTCCGGCGGGAACAGATACGCAGTATTTT
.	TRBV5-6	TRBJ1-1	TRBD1	CASSLGDRGLRTEAFF	TGTGCCAGCAGCTTAGGCGACAGGGGTTTAAGGACTGAAGCTTTCTTT
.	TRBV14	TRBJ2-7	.	CASSQEGRAPSRRREQYF	TGTGCCAGCAGCCAAGAGGGCAGGGCCCCTTCAAGACGGCGCGAGCAGTACTTC
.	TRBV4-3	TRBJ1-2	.	CASSQIRQVADYGYTF	TGCGCCAGCAGCCAAATTAGACAGGTTGCGGACTATGGCTACACCTTC
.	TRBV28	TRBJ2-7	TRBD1	CATKQTNLTGVRYEQYF	TGTGCCACCAAACAAACCAACTTAACAGGGGTGCGGTACGAGCAGTACTTC
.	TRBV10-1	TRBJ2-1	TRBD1	CASSETGQGYNEQFF	TGCGCCAGCAGTGAGACGGGACAGGGCTACAATGAGCAGTTCTTC
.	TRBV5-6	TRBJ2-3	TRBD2	CASSNSGGCGGDTQYF	TGTGCCAGCAGCAATAGCGGGGGCTGCGGTGGGGATACGCAGTATTTT
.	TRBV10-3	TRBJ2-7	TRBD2	CATGAGSYEQYF	TGTGCCACCGGAGCGGGGTCCTACGAGCAGTACTTC
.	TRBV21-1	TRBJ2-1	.	CASSKWTAGDPYNEQFF	TGTGCCAGCAGCAAATGGACAGCGGGAGACCCCTACAATGAGCAGTTCTTC
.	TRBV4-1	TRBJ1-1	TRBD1	CASSHPPRDRGNTEAFF	TGCGCCAGCAGCCATCCCCCCCGGGACAGGGGGAACACTGAAGCTTTCTTT
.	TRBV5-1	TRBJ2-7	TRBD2	CASSSGRSSGRYEQYF	TGCGCCAGCAGCTCGGGGCGGAGTAGCGGGAGGTATGAGCAGTACTTC
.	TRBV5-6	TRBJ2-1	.	CASSLGVAKYNEQFF	TGTGCCAGCAGCTTGGGGGTAGCGAAGTACAATGAGCAGTTCTTC
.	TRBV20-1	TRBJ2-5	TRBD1	CSGTGQETQYF	TGCAGTGGGACAGGCCAAGAGACCCAGTACTTC
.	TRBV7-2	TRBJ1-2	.	CASSLAGGDSYGYTF	TGTGCCAGCAGCTTAGCGGGGGGAGATTCGTATGGCTACACCTTC
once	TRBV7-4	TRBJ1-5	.	CASRLHSAVIHPYSNQPQHF	TGTGCCAGCAGGTTACACTCGGCGGTTATCCACCCTTATAGCAATCAGCCCCAGCATTTT
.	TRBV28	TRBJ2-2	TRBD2	CASSLWAGDNTGELFF	TGTGCCAGCAGTTTATGGGCGGGAGATAACACCGGGGAGCTGTTTTTT
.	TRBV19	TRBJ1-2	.	CASSIPPGSRGYTF	TGTGCCAGTAGTATACCCCCGGGAAGTAGGGGCTACACCTTC